Sequencing of this TCR beta chain was carried out in a study of T cells in localized non-small cell lung cancer. This CDR3 has 14 amino acids. Germline lookup yields CDR1 SGHVS and CDR2 FQNEAQ. Trimming cost V 6 bases and J 5 bases, with 16 bases left between them. Using immunoSEQ multiplex PCR, the repertoire was profiled, and TCRdb retains in-frame clones only, with some absent. This table holds 20,000 to 30,000 clones, roughly four fifths found once. Comments on this clone: What it binds is unknown.

Overall study results and limits: Higher T cell density in the blood was associated with longer overall survival, whereas higher adjacent-lung clonality associated with shorter survival. Investigators sequenced only a single tumor region, leaving heterogeneity possible. T cell clonality was highest in uninvolved adjacent lung, above tumor.

The rearrangement links TRBV7-8 to TRBJ1-1, with D perhaps TRBD1 (5 bases). This TCR derives from a man between 40 and 70 years old with stage II lung adenocarcinoma. The sample in question was PBMCs, obtained before any cancer treatment. For the CDR3, the DNA is TGTGCCAGCAGTGAAAGGGGAAGGGAAACTGAAGCTTTCTTT. This translates into CASSERGRETEAFF.